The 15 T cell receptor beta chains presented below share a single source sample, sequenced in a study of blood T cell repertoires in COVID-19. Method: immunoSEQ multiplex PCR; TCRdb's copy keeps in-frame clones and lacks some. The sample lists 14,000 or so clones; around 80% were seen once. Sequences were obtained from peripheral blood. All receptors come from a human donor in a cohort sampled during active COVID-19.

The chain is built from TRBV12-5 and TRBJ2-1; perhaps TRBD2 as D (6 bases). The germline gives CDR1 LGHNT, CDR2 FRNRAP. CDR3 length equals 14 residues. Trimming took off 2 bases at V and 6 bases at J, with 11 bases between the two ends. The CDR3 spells CASGLSQGGNEQFF. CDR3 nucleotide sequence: TGTGCTAGTGGTTTGTCGCAGGGAGGCAATGAGCAGTTCTTC.

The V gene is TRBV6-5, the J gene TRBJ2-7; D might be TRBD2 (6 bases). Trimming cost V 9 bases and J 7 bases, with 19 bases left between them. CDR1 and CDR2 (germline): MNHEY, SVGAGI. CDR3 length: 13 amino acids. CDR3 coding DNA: TGTGCCAGTAGCGGCCGGGAAATGAGAGAGCAGTACTTC. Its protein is CASSGREMREQYF.

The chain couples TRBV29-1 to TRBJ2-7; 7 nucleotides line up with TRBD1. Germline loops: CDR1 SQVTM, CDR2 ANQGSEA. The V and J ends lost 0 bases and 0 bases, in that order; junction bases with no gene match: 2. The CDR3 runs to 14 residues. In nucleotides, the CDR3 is TGCAGCGTTGAAGACTGGGACAGCTCCTACGAGCAGTACTTC. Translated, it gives CSVEDWDSSYEQYF.

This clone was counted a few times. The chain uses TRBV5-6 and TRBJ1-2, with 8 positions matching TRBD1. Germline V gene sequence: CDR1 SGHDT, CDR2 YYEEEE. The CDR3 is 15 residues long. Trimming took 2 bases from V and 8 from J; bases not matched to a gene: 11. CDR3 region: CASSLGRQGSLGYTF. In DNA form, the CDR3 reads TGTGCCAGCAGCTTAGGGAGACAGGGGAGTTTAGGCTACACCTTC.

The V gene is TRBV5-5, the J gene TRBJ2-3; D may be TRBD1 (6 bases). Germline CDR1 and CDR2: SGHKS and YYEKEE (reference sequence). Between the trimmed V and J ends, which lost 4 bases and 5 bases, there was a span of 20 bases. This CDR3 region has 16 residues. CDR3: CASSPPELPQGDTQYF. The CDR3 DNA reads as TGTGCCAGCAGCCCCCCGGAACTCCCACAGGGAGATACGCAGTATTTT. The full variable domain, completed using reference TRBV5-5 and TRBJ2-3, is DAGVTQSPTHLIKTRGQQVTLRCSPISGHKSVSWYQQVLGQGPQFIFQYYEKEERGRGNFPDRFSARQFPNYSSELNVNALLLGDSALYLCASSPPELPQGDTQYFGPGTRLTVL.

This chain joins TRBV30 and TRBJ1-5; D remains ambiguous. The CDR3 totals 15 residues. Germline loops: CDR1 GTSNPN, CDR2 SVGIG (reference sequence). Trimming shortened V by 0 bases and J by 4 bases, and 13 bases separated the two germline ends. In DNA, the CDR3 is TGTGCCTGGAGTGTCGATGTCCCGGGGAATCAGCCCCAGCATTTT. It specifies CAWSVDVPGNQPQHF.

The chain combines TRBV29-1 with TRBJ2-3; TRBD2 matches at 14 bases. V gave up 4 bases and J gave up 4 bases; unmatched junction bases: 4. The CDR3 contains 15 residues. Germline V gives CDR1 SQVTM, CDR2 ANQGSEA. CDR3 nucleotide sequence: TGCAGCGTTGTGCCGGGACTAGCGGGAGCAGATACGCAGTATTTT. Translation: CSVVPGLAGADTQYF.

In nucleotides, the CDR3 is TGTGCCTGGACCGGGACAGGGGGAATCCGGGGCTACACCTTC. The encoded protein is CAWTGTGGIRGYTF. The rearrangement uses TRBV30 and TRBJ1-2; 11 bases line up with TRBD1. The germline V gene has CDR1 GTSNPN and CDR2 SVGIG (reference sequence). V gave up 4 bases and J gave up 8 bases; unmatched junction bases: 9. This CDR3 has 14 residues.

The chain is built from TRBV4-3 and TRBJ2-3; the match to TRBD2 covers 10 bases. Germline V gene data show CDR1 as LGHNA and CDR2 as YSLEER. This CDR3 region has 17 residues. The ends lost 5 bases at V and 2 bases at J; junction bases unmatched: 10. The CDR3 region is CASSERWTSGFTDTQYF. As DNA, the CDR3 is TGCGCCAGCAGCGAGAGATGGACTAGCGGTTTCACAGATACGCAGTATTTT.

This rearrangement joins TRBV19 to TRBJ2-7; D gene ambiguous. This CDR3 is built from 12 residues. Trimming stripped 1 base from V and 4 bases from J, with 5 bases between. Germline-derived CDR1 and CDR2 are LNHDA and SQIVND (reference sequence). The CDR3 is CASSIGGYEQYF. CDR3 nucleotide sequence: TGTGCCAGTAGTATAGGCGGTTACGAGCAGTACTTC. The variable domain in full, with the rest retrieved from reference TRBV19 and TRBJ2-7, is DGGITQSPKYLFRKEGQNVTLSCEQNLNHDAMYWYRQDPGQGLRLIYYSQIVNDFQKGDIAEGYSVSREKKESFPLTVTSAQKNPTAFYLCASSIGGYEQYFGPGTRLTVT.

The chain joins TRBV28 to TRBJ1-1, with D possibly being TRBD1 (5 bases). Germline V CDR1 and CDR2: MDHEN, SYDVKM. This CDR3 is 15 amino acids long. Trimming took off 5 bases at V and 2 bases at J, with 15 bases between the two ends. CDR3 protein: CASSTIWGDNTEAFF. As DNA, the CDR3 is TGTGCCAGCAGTACCATCTGGGGGGACAACACTGAAGCTTTCTTT.

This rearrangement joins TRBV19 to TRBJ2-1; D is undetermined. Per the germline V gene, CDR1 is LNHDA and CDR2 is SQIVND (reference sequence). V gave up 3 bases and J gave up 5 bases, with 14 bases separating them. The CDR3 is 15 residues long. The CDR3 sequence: CASSIKYGFNNEQFF. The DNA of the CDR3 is TGTGCCAGTAGTATTAAATACGGGTTTAACAATGAGCAGTTCTTC.

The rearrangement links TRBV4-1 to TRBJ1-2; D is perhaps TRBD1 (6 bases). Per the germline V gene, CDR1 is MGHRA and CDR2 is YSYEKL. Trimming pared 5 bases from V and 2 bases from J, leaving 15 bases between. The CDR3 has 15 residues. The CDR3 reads CASSGFTGLNYGYTF. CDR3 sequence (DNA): TGCGCCAGCAGCGGATTTACAGGGCTCAACTATGGCTACACCTTC.

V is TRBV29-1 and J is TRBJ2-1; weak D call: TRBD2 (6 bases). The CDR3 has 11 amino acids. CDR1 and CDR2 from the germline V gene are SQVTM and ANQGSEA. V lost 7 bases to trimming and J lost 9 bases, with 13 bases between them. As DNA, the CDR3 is TGCAGCGGAACCCTAGCGACTGAGCAGTTCTTC. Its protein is CSGTLATEQFF.

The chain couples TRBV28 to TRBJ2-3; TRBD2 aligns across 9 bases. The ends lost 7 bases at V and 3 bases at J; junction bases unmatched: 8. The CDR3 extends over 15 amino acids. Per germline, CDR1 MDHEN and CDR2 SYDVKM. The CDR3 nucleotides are TGTGCCAGCACCCCTACTAGCGGGCGAACAGATACGCAGTATTTT. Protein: CASTPTSGRTDTQYF.